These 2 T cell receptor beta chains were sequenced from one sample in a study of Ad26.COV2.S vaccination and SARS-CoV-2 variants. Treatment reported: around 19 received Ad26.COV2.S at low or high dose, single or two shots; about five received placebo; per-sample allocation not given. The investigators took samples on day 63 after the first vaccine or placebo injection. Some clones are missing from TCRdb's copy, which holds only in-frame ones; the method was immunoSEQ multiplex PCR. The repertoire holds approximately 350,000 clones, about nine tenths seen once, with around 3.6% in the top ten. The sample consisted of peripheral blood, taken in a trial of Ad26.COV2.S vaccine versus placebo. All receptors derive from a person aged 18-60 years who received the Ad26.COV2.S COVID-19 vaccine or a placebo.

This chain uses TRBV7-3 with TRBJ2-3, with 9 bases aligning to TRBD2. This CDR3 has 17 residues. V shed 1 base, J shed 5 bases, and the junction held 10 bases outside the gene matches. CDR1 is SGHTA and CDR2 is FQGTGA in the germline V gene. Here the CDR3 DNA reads TGTGCCAGCAGCTTAAGGGTTCCGGGACTAGCTAAAGATACGCAGTATTTT. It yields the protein CASSLRVPGLAKDTQYF.

For the CDR3, the DNA is TGTGCCAGCAGTTACGACAGGGGAATCTACGAGCAGTACTTC. Protein sequence: CASSYDRGIYEQYF. The chain combines TRBV6-5 with TRBJ2-7; 8 bases match TRBD1. This CDR3 has 14 residues. Per the germline V gene, CDR1 is MNHEY and CDR2 is SVGAGI. Germline trimming cut 2 bases from V and 3 bases from J; bases unmatched to any gene: 3.